A selection of T cell receptor beta chains follows, all from one sample in a study of blood T cell repertoires in COVID-19. Clones were read by immunoSEQ multiplex PCR, and TCRdb kept only the in-frame ones, dropping some. The sample holds approximately 300,000 clones; more than 90% are singletons and the top ten take roughly 3.9%. Source material: PBMCs or T cells enriched from blood (not recorded which). The receptors were gathered from a woman aged 25 to 45 who had been exposed to COVID-19. CDR3s include the opening cysteine and the closing phenylalanine or tryptophan. A D gene is named only where the DNA matches it firmly. Not every row has a clone size; where given, it reads once, few, many or a size class.

j_gene,abundance,v_gene,d_gene,CDR3aa,CDR3nt
TRBJ1-2,.,TRBV29-1,.,CSVVALYGYTF,TGCAGCGTTGTGGCTTTATATGGCTACACCTTC
TRBJ1-2,.,TRBV5-1,.,CASSPGGENYGYTF,TGCGCCAGCAGTCCGGGCGGGGAGAACTATGGCTACACCTTC
TRBJ1-1,.,TRBV11-2,TRBD1,CASSLTGGVTEAFF,TGTGCCAGCAGCTTAACAGGGGGAGTCACTGAAGCTTTCTTT
TRBJ1-2,few,TRBV7-2,TRBD1,CASSPRRTGRWNYGYTF,TGTGCCAGCAGCCCGCGTCGGACAGGGAGATGGAACTATGGCTACACCTTC
TRBJ2-7,once,TRBV3-1/TRBV3-2,.,CASSQDFGKQYF,TGTGCCAGCAGCCAAGATTTCGGGAAGCAGTACTTC
TRBJ2-7,.,TRBV11-2,.,CASSPGVDGEQYF,TGTGCCAGCAGCCCGGGGGTGGACGGAGAGCAGTACTTC
TRBJ1-1,once,TRBV21-1,.,CASSNNTGERARDRVEAFF,TGTGCCAGCAGCAATAATACGGGGGAGCGGGCCCGGGACAGGGTCGAAGCTTTCTTT
TRBJ2-1,.,TRBV19,TRBD1,CASSRRDSVGNEQFF,TGTGCCAGTAGCCGCCGGGACAGCGTGGGGAATGAGCAGTTCTTC
TRBJ2-1,.,TRBV5-5,TRBD1,CASSLSDRTRYNEQFF,TGTGCCAGCAGCTTGTCGGACAGGACTCGGTACAATGAGCAGTTCTTC
TRBJ1-1,.,TRBV6-5,TRBD1,CASSSQTGLTEAFF,TGTGCCAGCAGTTCTCAGACAGGGTTAACTGAAGCTTTCTTT
TRBJ1-6,.,TRBV5-6,.,CASRAQGLRNSPLHF,TGTGCCAGCAGGGCTCAGGGGCTCCGGAATTCACCCCTCCACTTT
TRBJ2-7,.,TRBV3-1/TRBV3-2,.,CASSRALTLTVNSSYEQYF,TGTGCCAGCAGCCGAGCGCTGACCTTGACAGTGAATAGCTCCTACGAGCAGTACTTC
TRBJ2-7,few,TRBV7-2,.,CASSLRRETYEQYF,TGTGCCAGCAGCTTAAGAAGGGAGACCTACGAGCAGTACTTC
TRBJ2-5,.,TRBV6-5,.,CASSYGRVGETQYF,TGTGCCAGCAGTTACGGGCGGGTTGGGGAGACCCAGTACTTC
TRBJ1-2,.,TRBV29-1,.,CSVVRGNYGYTF,TGCAGCGTTGTCAGGGGAAACTATGGCTACACCTTC
TRBJ1-1,.,TRBV11-3,.,CASSLKEQGHLTEAFF,TGTGCCAGCAGCTTAAAAGAGCAGGGACATTTGACTGAAGCTTTCTTT
TRBJ2-7,.,TRBV10-1,TRBD1,CASSRQGTNYEQYF,TGCGCCAGCAGTAGACAGGGGACGAACTACGAGCAGTACTTC
TRBJ1-6,.,TRBV7-8,.,CASSLGGKSSPLHF,TGTGCCAGCAGCTTAGGAGGGAAGAGTTCACCCCTCCACTTT
TRBJ2-5,few,TRBV5-5,TRBD1,CASSSPGQGASNQETQYF,TGTGCCAGCAGCTCCCCGGGACAGGGGGCCTCGAACCAAGAGACCCAGTACTTC
TRBJ1-2,.,TRBV29-1,.,CSVEDRGERSYGYTF,TGCAGCGTTGAAGATCGTGGTGAGAGATCCTATGGCTACACCTTC
TRBJ1-2,.,TRBV30,.,CAWSSTEGYGYTF,TGTGCCTGGAGTAGTACCGAGGGCTATGGCTACACCTTC
TRBJ1-4,few,TRBV12-3/TRBV12-4,.,CASTPGEKLFF,TGTGCCAGCACCCCCGGTGAAAAACTGTTTTTT
TRBJ1-1,.,TRBV5-1,.,CASSGQAGTEAFF,TGCGCCAGCAGCGGGCAGGCGGGCACTGAAGCTTTCTTT
TRBJ2-7,.,TRBV30,.,CAWADLYEQYF,TGTGCCTGGGCTGACTTGTACGAGCAGTACTTC
TRBJ2-1,.,TRBV11-2,.,CASSLDRGPWGEQFF,TGTGCCAGCAGCTTAGATCGGGGTCCCTGGGGTGAGCAGTTCTTC
TRBJ1-2,.,TRBV30,TRBD1,CASGTDNYGYTF,TGTGCCTCCGGGACAGATAACTATGGCTACACCTTC
TRBJ1-4,.,TRBV9,.,CASSPLGANEKLFF,TGTGCCAGCAGCCCCCTGGGAGCTAACGAAAAACTGTTTTTT
TRBJ1-2,.,TRBV24-1,.,CATSDSGPGYTF,TGTGCCACCAGTGATTCAGGGCCGGGCTACACCTTC
TRBJ1-2,.,TRBV2,.,CASGGGKGKGYGYTF,TGTGCCAGCGGGGGAGGGAAGGGGAAGGGCTATGGCTACACCTTC
TRBJ1-2,.,TRBV7-9,.,CASSLERTVPGGYTF,TGTGCCAGCAGCTTAGAGCGGACAGTCCCGGGGGGCTACACCTTC
TRBJ2-5,.,TRBV4-2,TRBD1,CASSQDRGGTGGETQYF,TGTGCCAGCAGCCAAGATAGGGGTGGAACAGGGGGAGAGACCCAGTACTTC
TRBJ1-5,once,TRBV4-3,TRBD1,CASSQDRQGEPQHF,TGCGCCAGCAGCCAAGATCGACAGGGCGAGCCCCAGCATTTT
TRBJ2-7,.,TRBV29-1,TRBD1,CSVETGASYEQYF,TGCAGCGTTGAGACAGGGGCGTCCTACGAGCAGTACTTC
TRBJ1-3,.,TRBV30,TRBD1,CAWSRDRVRSGNTIYF,TGTGCCTGGAGTCGGGACAGGGTCCGCTCTGGAAACACCATATATTTT
TRBJ1-2,once,TRBV2,TRBD1,CASSGTGGWFNYGYTF,TGTGCCAGCAGTGGGACAGGAGGTTGGTTTAACTATGGCTACACCTTC
TRBJ2-5,.,TRBV18,.,CASSHGFSETQYF,TGTGCCAGCTCACACGGTTTTTCAGAGACCCAGTACTTC